This section outlines one TCR beta chain sequence together with its context. The antigen remains undetermined. A much more abundant neighbour one base away suggests this may be a read error. The source of the sample is a study of blood T cells in healthy people across ages. Study findings and constraints: There was no known CMV status for donors, so expanded clonotype changes were possibly confounded.

For the second PCR, which ran for roughly 6 to 11 cycles, a sample-barcoded 5' primer and a J-beta primer mix were used. Template switching added a 12-random-nucleotide identifier to every cDNA molecule. Each CDR3 protein is one row after TCRdb ran MiXCR on the 5' RACE reads. Of roughly 790,000 distinct CDR3 sequences in the sample, approximately 43% were seen once. This CDR3 has 15 amino acids. In germline, CDR1 is SGHRS, CDR2 YFSETQ. The chain has TRBV5-1 and TRBJ1-2, with D possibly matching TRBD1 (6 bases). The receptor comes from a woman between 55 and 75 years old in good health. Sequencing input: blood. The CDR3 region is CTSSLERDTGYGYTF. The CDR3, as DNA: TGCACCAGCAGCTTGGAGCGGGACACGGGCTATGGCTACACCTTC.